Presented here are 13 T cell receptor beta chains from one specimen sequenced in a study of blood T cell repertoires in COVID-19. The table came from immunoSEQ multiplex PCR; TCRdb's copy has only in-frame clones and leaves some out. The repertoire holds 430,000 or so clones, with about 90% as singletons. Sequencing was carried out using peripheral blood. The receptors here all came from a man in his late teens or twenties with COVID-19, enrolled during active disease.

This rearrangement joins TRBV14 to TRBJ1-2; D gene uncertain. The CDR3 sequence is 13 residues long. Germline V CDR1 and CDR2: SGHDN, FVKESK. Trimming stripped 0 bases from V and 4 bases from J, with 6 bases between. CDR3 loop: CASSQDLAYGYTF. CDR3 sequence (DNA): TGTGCCAGCAGCCAAGATTTGGCCTATGGCTACACCTTC.

J is TRBJ1-5 and V is TRBV19, with D maybe TRBD1 (5 bases). The germline V and J ends were trimmed by 1 base and 0 bases, with 16 bases remaining between them. The CDR3 is 18 amino acids. In germline, CDR1 is LNHDA, CDR2 SQIVND (reference sequence). Here the CDR3 DNA reads TGTGCCAGTAGTATAGGAGGCCCGACAGAATATAGCAATCAGCCCCAGCATTTT. This translates into CASSIGGPTEYSNQPQHF. Together with reference TRBV19 and TRBJ1-5, the CDR3 gives the full variable domain: DGGITQSPKYLFRKEGQNVTLSCEQNLNHDAMYWYRQDPGQGLRLIYYSQIVNDFQKGDIAEGYSVSREKKESFPLTVTSAQKNPTAFYLCASSIGGPTEYSNQPQHFGDGTRLSIL.

The chain has TRBV5-1 and TRBJ1-5; a possible D gene is TRBD1 (6 bases). Trimming took off 4 bases at V and 0 bases at J, with 14 bases between the two ends. The germline CDR1 and CDR2 sequences are SGHRS and YFSETQ. The CDR3 runs to 16 residues. In DNA form, the CDR3 reads TGCGCCAGCAGCGTTGGGGACAACGATAGCAATCAGCCCCAGCATTTT. Amino acid sequence: CASSVGDNDSNQPQHF. Full variable domain (remainder filled in from reference TRBV5-1 and TRBJ1-5): KAGVTQTPRYLIKTRGQQVTLSCSPISGHRSVSWYQQTPGQGLQFLFEYFSETQRNKGNFPGRFSGRQFSNSRSEMNVSTLELGDSALYLCASSVGDNDSNQPQHFGDGTRLSIL.

This rearrangement joins TRBV12-3 or TRBV12-4 to TRBJ1-2; a possible D gene is TRBD1 (6 bases). This CDR3 has 11 residues. Trimming left V 8 bases short and J 5 bases short, with 9 bases between. DNA of the CDR3: TGTGCCAGCCGGACAGCGTATGGCTACACCTTC. As protein: CASRTAYGYTF.

The chain is built from TRBV11-3 and TRBJ2-3; maybe TRBD1 (6 bases). The germline V gene has CDR1 SGHNT and CDR2 YENEEA. V was pared by 5 bases and J by 3 bases, with 12 bases between. The CDR3 runs to 14 residues. CDR3 coding DNA: TGTGCCAGCAGCCACAGGGTCGGGACAGATACGCAGTATTTT. This sequence encodes CASSHRVGTDTQYF.

J is TRBJ2-2 and V is TRBV3-1 (or the pseudogene TRBV3-2); TRBD1 matches at 8 bases. The CDR3 extends over 15 amino acids. Germline CDR1 reads LGHDT; CDR2 reads YNNKEL (reference sequence). The J segment lost 0 bases and the V segment lost 9 bases, leaving 6 bases of the junction unmatched. The DNA for the CDR3 is TGTGCCAGTTCCCAGGGGGCCGCGAACACCGGGGAGCTGTTTTTT. Encoded protein: CASSQGAANTGELFF.

The genes are TRBV20-1 and TRBJ1-1; D uncertain. The CDR3 sequence is 13 residues long. Germline CDR1 is DFQATT and CDR2 is SNEGSKA (reference sequence). The V end was cut by 3 bases, the J end by 3 bases, with 11 bases between. Here the CDR3 reads CSASEVEYTEAFF. The CDR3 DNA reads as TGCAGTGCTAGTGAGGTTGAGTACACTGAAGCTTTCTTT.

This chain connects TRBV9 to TRBJ2-1; the match to TRBD2 covers 9 bases. The CDR3 loop spans 16 amino acids. V shed 3 bases, J shed 1 base, and the junction held 5 bases outside the gene matches. The germline gives CDR1 SGDLS, CDR2 YYNGEE. The CDR3 loop is CASSAGSGSSYNEQFF. CDR3 DNA: TGTGCCAGCAGCGCCGGTAGCGGGAGTTCCTACAATGAGCAGTTCTTC.

The genes are TRBV3-1 (or the pseudogene TRBV3-2) and TRBJ1-3; tentatively, D is TRBD1 (6 bases). Between the trimmed V and J ends, which lost 1 base and 0 bases, there was a span of 7 bases. This CDR3 contains 15 residues. Germline lookup yields CDR1 LGHDT and CDR2 YNNKEL (reference sequence). The CDR3 reads CASSQGTASGNTIYF. CDR3 nucleotides: TGTGCCAGCAGCCAAGGGACAGCCTCTGGAAACACCATATATTTT.

V is TRBV27 and J is TRBJ2-7; either TRBD1 or TRBD2 may fit D (7 bases each). Trimming took off 10 bases at V and 7 bases at J, with 14 bases between the two ends. This CDR3 is 11 amino acids long. CDR1 is MNHEY, CDR2 SMNVEV, per germline (reference sequence). The CDR3 loop reads CATRGGLEQYF. The CDR3 DNA is TGTGCCACCAGGGGGGGATTGGAGCAGTACTTC.

The V call is TRBV28, the J call TRBJ2-3, with 9 bases fitting TRBD2. Germline V gives CDR1 MDHEN, CDR2 SYDVKM. J gave up 2 bases and V 5 bases, and 11 bases lay outside the gene matches. This CDR3 comprises 17 residues. CDR3 region: CASSAALGTSNTDTQYF. CDR3 DNA: TGTGCCAGCAGTGCCGCACTTGGGACTAGCAACACAGATACGCAGTATTTT.

The chain has TRBV24-1 and TRBJ1-1; tentatively, D is TRBD1 (5 bases). Germline V gene sequence: CDR1 KGHDR, CDR2 SFDVKD. This CDR3 is 11 amino acids long. Trimming left V 8 bases short and J 8 bases short, with 11 bases between. The CDR3 loop reads CATKRGGEAFF. Here the CDR3 DNA reads TGTGCCACCAAACGCGGGGGGGAAGCTTTCTTT.

V usage is TRBV5-6 and J usage is TRBJ2-3, with a weak D call TRBD1 (5 bases). Germline-derived CDR1 and CDR2 are SGHDT and YYEEEE. The ends were cut back, 7 bases at V and 7 bases at J, with 19 bases in the middle. The CDR3 runs to 14 residues. The CDR3 sequence: CASGPRQSVYTQYF. The CDR3 nucleotides are TGTGCCAGCGGTCCCCGACAGTCAGTTTATACGCAGTATTTT.